This is a list of T cell receptor beta chains from one sample in a study of blood T cell repertoires in COVID-19. Profiled with immunoSEQ multiplex PCR; TCRdb holds only in-frame clones, not every one. The sample lists about 34,000 clones, 75% to 90% occurring once. Sequences were obtained from peripheral blood. Receptors were obtained from a human donor with acute or convalescent COVID-19. The donor label of this sample is uncertain. The conserved cysteine and the conserved F or W are not part of the CDR3 here. A D gene is named only where the DNA matches it firmly.

cdr3_aa v_call d_call j_call
ASSPAGTGSYSNQPQH TRBV6-6 TRBD1 TRBJ1-5
ASSSQGVGYNEQF TRBV7-8 - TRBJ2-1
ASSIGQYGYT TRBV19 - TRBJ1-2
ASSQVTGGETQY TRBV3-1/TRBV3-2 TRBD1 TRBJ2-5
ASSFGLTSHEQY TRBV27 - TRBJ2-7
ASSIGTGPSTDTQY TRBV19 TRBD1 TRBJ2-3
ATSDSWESAYNEQF TRBV24-1 - TRBJ2-1
ASSVDRYNEQF TRBV9 - TRBJ2-1
ASSLVVIAREETQY TRBV7-2 - TRBJ2-5
ASSPAGQVVYGYT TRBV7-2 TRBD1 TRBJ1-2
ASSFPLSGEQY TRBV27 - TRBJ2-7
ASSLGQDGQPQH TRBV6-5 TRBD1 TRBJ1-5
ASSPGQQETQY TRBV13 TRBD1 TRBJ2-5
ASSSMRKGPSYEQY TRBV11-2 - TRBJ2-7
ASSLGGTGNEKLF TRBV5-4 TRBD1 TRBJ1-4
ASSLGQGRYNEQF TRBV7-2 TRBD1 TRBJ2-1
ASSFPRDGTTTDTQY TRBV7-6 TRBD2 TRBJ2-3
ASSLGPLTDTQY TRBV7-2 - TRBJ2-3
AISELAGGGITEAF TRBV10-3 - TRBJ1-1
ASSPNGGSGREQY TRBV7-3 - TRBJ2-7